This TCR beta chain was sequenced for a study of blood T cell repertoires in COVID-19. Turning to the study itself: The origin of the acute and convalescent COVID-19 samples was the United States, Italy and Spain. PBMCs, B-cell-depleted T cells, or T cells were the source of the cDNA or gDNA that made up the material.

The authors' processing: Amplified reference gene primers provided the basis for estimating nucleated cell counts. Some clones are missing from TCRdb's copy, which holds only in-frame ones; the method was immunoSEQ multiplex PCR. The V and J calls and clone size were taken over from that table, and D and trimming were inferred from the DNA. The sample includes 250,000 to 350,000 clones, around nine tenths of them seen just once. J gave up 1 base and V 4 bases, and 5 bases lay outside the gene matches. The CDR3 contains 16 residues. Germline V gives CDR1 LGHDT, CDR2 YNNKEL (reference sequence). The V and J genes are TRBV3-1 (or the pseudogene TRBV3-2) and TRBJ2-2, with 8 bases matching TRBD2. This TCR was recovered from a woman aged 60-75 years with acute or convalescent COVID-19. Input material: peripheral blood. CDR3 nucleotide sequence: TGTGCCAGCAGCCGCTCTAGCGGGCTGAACACCGGGGAGCTGTTTTTT. It translates to CASSRSSGLNTGELFF.